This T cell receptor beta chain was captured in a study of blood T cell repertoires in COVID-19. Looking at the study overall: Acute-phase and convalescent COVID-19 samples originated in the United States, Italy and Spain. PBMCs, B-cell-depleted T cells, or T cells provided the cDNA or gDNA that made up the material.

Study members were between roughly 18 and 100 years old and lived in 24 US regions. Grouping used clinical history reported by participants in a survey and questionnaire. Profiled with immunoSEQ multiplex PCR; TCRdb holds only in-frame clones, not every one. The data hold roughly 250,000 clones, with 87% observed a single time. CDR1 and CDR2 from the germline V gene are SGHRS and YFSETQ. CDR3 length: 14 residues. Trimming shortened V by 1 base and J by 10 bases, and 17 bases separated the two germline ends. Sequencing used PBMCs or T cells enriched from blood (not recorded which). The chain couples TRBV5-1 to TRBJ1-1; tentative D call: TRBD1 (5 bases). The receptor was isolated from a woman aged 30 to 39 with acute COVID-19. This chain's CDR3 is CASSLTGLPVVAFF. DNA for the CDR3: TGCGCCAGCAGCTTGACGGGACTGCCCGTCGTAGCTTTCTTT.